This T cell receptor beta chain emerged from a study of CD8+ T cells in alopecia areata. Findings and limits, study-wide: Relative to normal scalp, lesional scalp, especially alopecia totalis/universalis, showed higher clonality. With patients, TCR sharing proved less clear than in mice, a difference possibly related to HLA.

V dropped 2 bases and J dropped 0 bases, with 11 bases sitting between them. This CDR3 is built from 16 residues. CDR1 and CDR2 (germline): MGHRA, YSYEKL. Once RNA had been extracted, it was reverse transcribed into cDNA to act as the sequencing template. Assay used: immunoSEQ multiplex PCR; TCRdb lists only in-frame clones, some missing. The sample yields about 180,000 clones, over 55% seen once. Peripheral blood samples and lesional scalp punch biopsies were obtained from alopecia areata patients. T lymphocytes (CD4+ and CD8+) were sorted from PBMCs. Regarding this clone: Its specificity is not known.

The source material was CD4+ T cells sorted from blood, sampled at week 0. The J gene is TRBJ1-5, the V gene TRBV4-1, with D possibly being TRBD1 (5 bases). The sequence was collected from a human donor with alopecia areata. CDR3 in amino acids: CASSQFTGDSNQPQHF. Written as DNA, the CDR3 is TGCGCCAGCAGCCAATTTACAGGTGATAGCAATCAGCCCCAGCATTTT.